These T cell receptor beta chains were read from a single sample in a study of regulatory T cells in long-lasting Graves disease. A single record per CDR3 protein comes from TCRdb applying MiXCR to the multiplex PCR reads. Of more than 400,000 distinct CDR3 sequences detected, about 17% appear once; the ten largest clones hold approximately 11%. This sample also appeared in a second study, on T cells in Graves' hyperthyroidism and ophthalmopathy.

Specimen: peripheral blood mononuclear cells (PBMCs), collected at new diagnosis, from a patient treated with antithyroid drugs. The receptors were gathered from a woman aged 25 to 39 with Graves disease. CDR3s leave out the opening cysteine and the closing phenylalanine or tryptophan.

TRBJ2-3	13	TRBV6-8	ASSYRGQLTDTQY
TRBJ2-7	16	TRBV3-1	ASSQDLLAGGRAYEQY
TRBJ1-6	11	TRBV27	ASSLLGRETLH
TRBJ1-2	15	TRBV6-1	ASSRRDRVHNNYGYT
TRBJ2-1	11	TRBV5-1	ASSLSGTHEQF
TRBJ1-4	11	TRBV5-6	ASTDRRNEKLF
TRBJ2-2	12	TRBV19	ASSGTRNTGELF
TRBJ1-2	12	TRBV27	ASSSYRGSYGYT
TRBJ1-1	9	TRBV6-1	ASGVDTEAF
TRBJ1-5	10	TRBV7-2	ASSKTDQPQH
TRBJ1-2	11	TRBV20-1	SAREGREYGYT
TRBJ2-1	14	TRBV18	ASSPRGRAVYNEQF
TRBJ1-2	13	TRBV27	ASSSRDRIMYGYT
TRBJ2-7	13	TRBV5-6	ASSGTGLAFDEQS
TRBJ2-2	13	TRBV25-1	ASSFQGASTGELF
TRBJ1-2	12	TRBV20-1	SARDGDRVLYYT
TRBJ2-7	10	TRBV19	ASKGGTYEQY
TRBJ2-1	12	TRBV19	ASSLGIGGNEQF
TRBJ2-1	12	TRBV20-1	SAIKAGDGDEQF
TRBJ2-5	14	TRBV24-1	ATSDRTGATGETQY
TRBJ1-6	9	TRBV6-1	ASSLRGALH
TRBJ2-1	11	TRBV24-1	ATSDFGEHEQF
TRBJ1-5	11	TRBV20-1	SAVRQGHQPQH
TRBJ2-1	13	TRBV20-1	SASGRARSYNEQF
TRBJ1-2	13	TRBV7-8	ASSERDRTDYGYT
TRBJ2-7	13	TRBV7-3	ASSQGASGSYEQY
TRBJ1-4	15	TRBV7-6	ASSLGRRGFVDEKLF
TRBJ2-1	9	TRBV5-1	ASSLDTWRF
TRBJ1-5	13	TRBV3-1	ASSQEAGGNQPQH
TRBJ2-3	12	TRBV5-1	ASLLAGGADTQY
TRBJ1-1	11	TRBV11-2	ASRSGQLTEAF
TRBJ2-1	12	TRBV19	ASSILIGPYEQS
TRBJ2-7	13	TRBV5-1	ASSWGLAANYEQY
TRBJ2-7	14	TRBV2	ASRTAQGALLYEQY
TRBJ1-1	11	TRBV29-1	SVGGRANTEAF
TRBJ2-7	11	TRBV2	ASSETRKEEQY
TRBJ2-7	13	TRBV7-2	ASSTQGQGAYEQY
TRBJ1-5	13	TRBV5-1	ASSLTGPESEPQH
TRBJ2-1	12	TRBV9	ASTLGDYPNEQF
TRBJ2-2	12	TRBV20-1	SARSFANTGELF
TRBJ1-1	12	TRBV18	ASSPILGHTEAF
TRBJ1-1	15	TRBV2	ASYKAQGDSTNTEAF
TRBJ2-7	14	TRBV3-1	ASSRSGTGYTGRQY
TRBJ1-5	13	TRBV20-1	SAPLTGEGNQPQH
TRBJ2-7	12	TRBV20-1	SARDAGLSYEQY
TRBJ2-2	10	TRBV6-1	ASSGLGGELF
TRBJ1-2	17	TRBV19	ASRHPYSGTGDEEEGYT
TRBJ1-6	11	TRBV30	AGRGQANSPLH
TRBJ2-2	16	TRBV24-1	ATSDSRIGGAGTGELF
TRBJ2-1	14	TRBV7-3	ASSFWCEARRNEQF
TRBJ1-5	12	TRBV11-2	ASSRTGVPQPQH
TRBJ2-5	13	TRBV18	ASSPGRQGQETQY
TRBJ2-1	14	TRBV19	ASRTGGPDSYNEQF